This T cell receptor (beta chain) was sequenced during a study of shared clonotypes between healthy human individuals. This clone came up once. Some clones are missing from TCRdb's copy, which holds only in-frame ones; the method was immunoSEQ multiplex PCR. The sample carries about 2.3 million clones, 80% to 95% recorded once. Healthy HIV-negative adults without recent acute infections or vaccinations served as donors. V gave up 6 bases and J gave up 2 bases, with 25 bases separating them. The length of the CDR3 is 18 residues. Germline V lookup: CDR1 SEHNR, CDR2 FQNEAQ (reference sequence). Sequencing was carried out using naive CD4+ T cells from PBMCs. Subset given: CD45RA+ positively selected. The chain couples TRBV7-9 to TRBJ2-5, with a tentative D call TRBD2 (5 bases). The sequence derives from a man aged 18 to 29 in good health. Some clones in this sample may be carry-over from other donors' samples. In DNA, the CDR3 is TGTGCCAGCAGGAGCTTGCCCGGGGAGAGGGATGGGCAAGAGACCCAGTACTTC. It is translated as CASRSLPGERDGQETQYF.